This note documents a single T cell receptor beta chain sequence. Its target is unknown. With 0 bases removed from V and 3 bases from J, the gap between germline ends came to 7 bases. Per germline, CDR1 SGHRS and CDR2 YFSETQ. This CDR3 comprises 13 residues. The record originates from a study of T cell responses to AZD1222 COVID-19 vaccine. Study summary: Samples with a second dose at about 4 or about 12 weeks were pooled together.

The table came from immunoSEQ multiplex PCR; TCRdb's copy has only in-frame clones and leaves some out. The profile shows 150,000 to 200,000 clones, approximately 90% of them singletons. Findings of the study overall: Two AZD1222 doses significantly raised spike-specific TCR breadth and depth over controls. Most donors were white British and more were female, and clonal diversity was possibly underestimated.

Source: peripheral blood, taken on day 0 of AZD1222 vaccination. The chain employs TRBV5-1 and TRBJ2-7; TRBD1 is a possible D gene (5 bases). The TCR comes from an adult in good health. CDR3 sequence reads: CASSLDRNYEQYF. CDR3 DNA sequence: TGCGCCAGCAGCTTGGACAGGAACTACGAGCAGTACTTC.